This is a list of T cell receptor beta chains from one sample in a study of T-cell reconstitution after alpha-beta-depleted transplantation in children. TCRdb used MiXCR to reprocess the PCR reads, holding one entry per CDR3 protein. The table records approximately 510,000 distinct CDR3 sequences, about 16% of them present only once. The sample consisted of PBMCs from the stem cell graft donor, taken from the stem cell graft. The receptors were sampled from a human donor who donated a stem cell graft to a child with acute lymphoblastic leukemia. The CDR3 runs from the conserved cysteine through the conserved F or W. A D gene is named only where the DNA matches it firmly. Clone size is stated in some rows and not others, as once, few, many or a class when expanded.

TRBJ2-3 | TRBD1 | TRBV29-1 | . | TGCAGCGTTCAGGACCGGGACAGGGCCACAGATACGCAGTATTTT | CSVQDRDRATDTQYF
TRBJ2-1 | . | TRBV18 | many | TGTGCCAGCTCACCTAGGCTGGGGACGGACTACAATGAGCAGTTCTTC | CASSPRLGTDYNEQFF
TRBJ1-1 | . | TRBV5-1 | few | TGCGCCAGCAGGTGGGCGAACACTGAAGCTTTCTTT | CASRWANTEAFF
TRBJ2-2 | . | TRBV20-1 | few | TGCAGTGCTAGATTCTACGGAGGCAACACCGGGGAGCTGTTTTTT | CSARFYGGNTGELFF
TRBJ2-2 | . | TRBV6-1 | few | TGTGCCAGCAGTACATACGGGGAGCTGTTTTTT | CASSTYGELFF
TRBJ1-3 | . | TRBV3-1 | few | TGTGCCAGCAGCCAAGTCAGGGACACCATATATTTT | CASSQVRDTIYF
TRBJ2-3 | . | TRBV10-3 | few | TGTGCCATCAGTGAGGACAGTCCTGGGGATACGCAGTATTTT | CAISEDSPGDTQYF
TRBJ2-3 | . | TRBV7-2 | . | TGTGCCAGCAGCTTAGCGATGGTAACAGATACGCAGTATTTT | CASSLAMVTDTQYF
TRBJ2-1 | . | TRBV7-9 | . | TGTGCCAGCAGCCTCCGGGACCGATACAATGAGCAGTTCTTC | CASSLRDRYNEQFF
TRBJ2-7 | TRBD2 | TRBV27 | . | TGTGCCAGCGGAAGGCCCCGAATAGCGGGAGCTTACGAGCAGTACTTC | CASGRPRIAGAYEQYF
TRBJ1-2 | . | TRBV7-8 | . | TGTGCCAGCAGCTTAATTCCCAGCAACTATGGCTACACCTTC | CASSLIPSNYGYTF
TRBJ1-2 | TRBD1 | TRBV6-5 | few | TGTGCCAGCAGTTACGGGACAGGGGGGCGAAGCTACACCTTC | CASSYGTGGRSYTF
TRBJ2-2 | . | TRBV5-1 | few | TGCGCCAGCGGCTTGACGGGGTCCGGGGAGCTGTTTTTT | CASGLTGSGELFF
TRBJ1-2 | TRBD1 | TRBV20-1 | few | TGCAGTGCTTATACAGGAGACAGGGTCTATGGCTACACCTTC | CSAYTGDRVYGYTF
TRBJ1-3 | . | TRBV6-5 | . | TGTGCCAGCAGTTACTCCCGGGGACTGTCCTCTGGAAACACCATATATTTT | CASSYSRGLSSGNTIYF
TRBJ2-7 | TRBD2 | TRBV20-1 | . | TGCAGTGCTAGCCGCGGGAGGCCCTACGAGCAGTACTTC | CSASRGRPYEQYF
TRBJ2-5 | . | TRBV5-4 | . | TGTGCCAGCAGCGAAGACACAGCCCAAGAGACCCAGTACTTC | CASSEDTAQETQYF
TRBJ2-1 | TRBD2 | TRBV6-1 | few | TGTGCCAGCAGCCCAGGGACTAGCGGGAGGGTAGAGCAGTTCTTC | CASSPGTSGRVEQFF
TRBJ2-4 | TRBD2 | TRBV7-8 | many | TGTGCCAGCAGCTTTGACCCCAGCGGGAGTGGAAACATTCAGTACTTC | CASSFDPSGSGNIQYF
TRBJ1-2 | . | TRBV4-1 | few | TGCGCCAGCAGCCAACTTACTGACGCTAGCTATTATGGCTACACCTTC | CASSQLTDASYYGYTF
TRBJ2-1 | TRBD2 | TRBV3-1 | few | TGTGCCAGCAGCCAAACAAAGTGGGCTAGCGGGAGGTACGGTGAGCAGTTCTTC | CASSQTKWASGRYGEQFF
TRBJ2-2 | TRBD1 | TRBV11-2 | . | TGTGCCAGCAGTCCCGTGGGACAGGGGGCTACCGGGGAGCTGTTTTTT | CASSPVGQGATGELFF
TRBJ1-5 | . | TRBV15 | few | TGTGCCACCAGCAGAGATCTAGGACACCGCAATCAGCCCCAGCATTTT | CATSRDLGHRNQPQHF
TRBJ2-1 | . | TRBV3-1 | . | TGTGCCAGCAGCCAAGTTATCAATGAGCAGTTCTTC | CASSQVINEQFF
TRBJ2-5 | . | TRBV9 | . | TGTGCCAGCGGTAGGGCAGGGGACGTGGAAGAGACCCAGTACTTC | CASGRAGDVEETQYF
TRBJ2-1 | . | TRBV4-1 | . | TGCGCCAGCAGCCCCCTAGAAACTACCGAGCAGTTCTTC | CASSPLETTEQFF
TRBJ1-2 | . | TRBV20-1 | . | TGCAGTGCCACGGGCAGCCTTTATACTAACTATGGCTACACCTTC | CSATGSLYTNYGYTF
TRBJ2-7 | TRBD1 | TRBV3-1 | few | TGTGCCAGCAGTCAGACAGGGGGCCCCACCTACTACGAGCAGTACTTC | CASSQTGGPTYYEQYF
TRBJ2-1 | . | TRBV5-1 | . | TGCGCCAGCAGCACAGGACAGTCTTACAATGAGCAGTTCTTC | CASSTGQSYNEQFF
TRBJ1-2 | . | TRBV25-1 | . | TGTGCCAGCAGTCCCCGAGGCGTGGGACTAAACTATGGCTACACCTTC | CASSPRGVGLNYGYTF
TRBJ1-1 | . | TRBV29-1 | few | TGCAGCGTTTCAGGGGTAAACACTGAAGCTTTCTTT | CSVSGVNTEAFF
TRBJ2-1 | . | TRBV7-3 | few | TGTGCCAGCAGCTTAAGCGGGCTAGGGTACAATGAGCAGTTCTTC | CASSLSGLGYNEQFF
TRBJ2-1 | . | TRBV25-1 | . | TGTGCCAGCAGTGAATACCGGCAGGCGTATGAGCAGTTCTTC | CASSEYRQAYEQFF
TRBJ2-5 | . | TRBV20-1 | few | TGCAGTGCTGGCGGGCGGGTCTCCCGTGGGCCAGAGACCCAGTACTTC | CSAGGRVSRGPETQYF
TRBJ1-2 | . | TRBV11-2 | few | TGTGCCAGCAGCTTAGTCAGAGGTACTCGGGCTAACTATGGCTACACCTTC | CASSLVRGTRANYGYTF
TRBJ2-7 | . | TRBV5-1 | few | TGCGCCAGCAGCTTGGAGGTGGGCTACGAGCAGTACTTC | CASSLEVGYEQYF
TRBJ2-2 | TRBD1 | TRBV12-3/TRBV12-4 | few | TGTGCCAGCAACCCGGGACAGGGTGGGACCGGGGAGCTGTTTTTT | CASNPGQGGTGELFF
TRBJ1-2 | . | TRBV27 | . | TGTGCCAGCAGTTTAGGGCCATTTAACTATGGCTACACCTTC | CASSLGPFNYGYTF
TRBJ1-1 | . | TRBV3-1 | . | TGTGCCAGCAGCTCTCATCTTCAGGGGACTGAAGCTTTCTTT | CASSSHLQGTEAFF
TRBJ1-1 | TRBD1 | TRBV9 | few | TGTGCCAGCAGCGTAGGACAGGGGGTCGCTGAAGCTTTCTTT | CASSVGQGVAEAFF
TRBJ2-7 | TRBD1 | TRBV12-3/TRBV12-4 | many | TGTGCCAGCAGGGGGGACAGCGGTAACTACGAGCAGTACTTC | CASRGDSGNYEQYF
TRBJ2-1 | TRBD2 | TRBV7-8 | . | TGTGCCAGCAGCTTAGCGTTTGCGGGAGGCCTCTTCAATGAGCACTTCTTC | CASSLAFAGGLFNEHFF
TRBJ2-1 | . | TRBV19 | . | TGTGCCAGTAAACGAGCGGAATGGGATGAGCAGTTCTTC | CASKRAEWDEQFF
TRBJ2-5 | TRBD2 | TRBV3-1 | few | TGTGCCAGCAGCGCCGGACTAGCGGACCAAGAGACCCAGTACTTC | CASSAGLADQETQYF
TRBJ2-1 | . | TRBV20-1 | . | TGCAGTGCTAGAGATTATGGGGCCTCCTACAATGAGCAGTTCTTC | CSARDYGASYNEQFF
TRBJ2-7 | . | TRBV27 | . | TGTGCCAGCAGTTTGTCAGGGTCCTACGAGCTGTACTTC | CASSLSGSYELYF
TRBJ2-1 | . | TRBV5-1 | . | TGCGCCAGCAGCTTGGTTCGGTACGGCAATGAGCAGTTCTTC | CASSLVRYGNEQFF
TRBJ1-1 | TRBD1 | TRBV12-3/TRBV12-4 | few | TGTGCCAGCAGATTTACCGGGACAGGGGATCCTGAAGCTTTCTTT | CASRFTGTGDPEAFF
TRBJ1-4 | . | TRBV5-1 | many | TGCGCCAGCAGCTTGGCCGCCGGCCCCGAAAAACTGTTTTTT | CASSLAAGPEKLFF
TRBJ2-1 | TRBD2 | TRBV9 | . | TGTGCCAGCAGCGTAGGCGGGAGGACCTACAATGAGCAGTTCTTC | CASSVGGRTYNEQFF
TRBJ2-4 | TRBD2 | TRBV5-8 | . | TGTGCCAGCAGCCCCCCGGGGGGGGCCAAAAACATTCAGTACTTC | CASSPPGGAKNIQYF
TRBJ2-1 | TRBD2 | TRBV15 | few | TGTGCCACCGGAGCCCTCCTAGCGGGAGTCTATGAGCAGTTCTTC | CATGALLAGVYEQFF
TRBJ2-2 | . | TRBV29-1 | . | TGCAGCGTTGAAATCCAGACCCTAAACACCGGGGAGCTGTTTTTT | CSVEIQTLNTGELFF
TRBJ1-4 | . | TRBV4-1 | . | TGCGCCAGCAGACCCGGGGGGGAGGAAAAACTGTTTTTT | CASRPGGEEKLFF
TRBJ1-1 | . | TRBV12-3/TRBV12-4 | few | TGTGCCAGCAGGTTGACGGTCGAAGCTTTCTTT | CASRLTVEAFF